This T cell receptor beta chain was sequenced during a study of T cells in Graves' hyperthyroidism and ophthalmopathy. Overall study results and limits: Most thyroid-expanded clonotypes above 0.001 were also found in blood. A 13 V-J model separated ophthalmopathy from stable hyperthyroidism.

This clonotype occurred many times. The antigen remains unidentified. With V trimmed by 1 base and J by 2 bases, 6 bases remained unmatched. The CDR3 sequence is 16 residues long. Germline CDR1 is SGHAT and CDR2 is FQNNGV. Researchers amplified the TCR beta CDR3 regions from RNA transcripts. TCR CDR3 underwent first-round RT-PCR with the HTBI primer set. From the multiplex PCR reads, TCRdb called clonotypes with MiXCR, one entry per CDR3 protein. This repertoire shows 450,000 to 650,000 distinct CDR3 sequences, roughly 17% found once; its top ten account for 17%. Sequenced sample: blood. This clonotype originated in a woman aged 18-29 years with Graves' ophthalmopathy. The V and J genes are TRBV11-2 and TRBJ2-7; TRBD1 matches 9 bases. The CDR3, as DNA: TGTGCCAGCAGCTTAGTCGGGACAGGGCCAGCCTACGAGCAGTACTTC. Translated, it gives CASSLVGTGPAYEQYF.